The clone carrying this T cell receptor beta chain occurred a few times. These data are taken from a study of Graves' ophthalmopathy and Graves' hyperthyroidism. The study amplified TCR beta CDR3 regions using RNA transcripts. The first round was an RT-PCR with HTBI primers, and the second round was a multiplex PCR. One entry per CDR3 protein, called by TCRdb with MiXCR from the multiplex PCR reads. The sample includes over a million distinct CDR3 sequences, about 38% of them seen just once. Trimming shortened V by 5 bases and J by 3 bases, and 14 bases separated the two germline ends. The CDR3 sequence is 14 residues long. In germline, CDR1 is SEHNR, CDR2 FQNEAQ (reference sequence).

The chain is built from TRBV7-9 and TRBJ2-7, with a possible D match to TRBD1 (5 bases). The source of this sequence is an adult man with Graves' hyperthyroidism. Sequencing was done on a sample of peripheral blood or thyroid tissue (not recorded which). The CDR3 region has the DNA TGTGCCAGCAGCGCCCGACAGATCGGCTACGAGCAGTACTTC. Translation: CASSARQIGYEQYF.